This TCR beta chain was identified in a study of immune characterization of retroperitoneal liposarcoma. By proportion, this clonotype is medium-sized. Relative to the germline gene, one junction end is altered; a read error may explain this. TCRdb itself ran the PCR reads through MiXCR, one entry per CDR3 protein. The sample gives fewer than 3,000 distinct CDR3 sequences, around 25% of which show up once; about a tenth is in the top ten. The CDR3 is 15 residues long. CDR1 is SGHVS, CDR2 FNYEAQ, per germline. The chain is built from TRBV7-6 and TRBJ2-5; D could derive from TRBD1 or TRBD2 (6 bases each). This receptor was identified in a male donor with retroperitoneal liposarcoma. Source material: tumor tissue. CDR3 amino acids: CASSPLARGLSPLHF. Written as DNA, the CDR3 is TGTGCCAGCAGCCCACTGGCCAGGGGACTTTCACCCCTCCACTTC. The full variable domain, with the rest looked up from reference TRBV7-6 and TRBJ2-5, is GAGVSQSPRYKVTKRGQDVALRCDPISGHVSLYWYRQALGQGPEFLTYFNYEAQQDKSGLPNDRFSAERPEGSISTLTIQRTEQRDSAMYRCASSPLARGLSPLHFGPGTRLLVL.